This T cell receptor (beta chain) is from a study of T cells after yellow fever vaccination. Points from the study as a whole: Boosting was followed by the reappearance of most primary-vaccination clones (less than 98% CD4, about 88% CD8).

There are 14 residues in the CDR3. The V segment lost 5 bases and the J segment 7 bases; nucleotides outside the gene matches: 8. Per the germline V gene, CDR1 is LGHNA and CDR2 is YSLEER. Via MiXCR, TCRdb re-called the 5' RACE reads, giving one row per CDR3 protein. There are around 120,000 distinct CDR3 sequences in the sample; about 7% occur only once, and roughly 3% lies in the top ten. The sample holds many counts of this clonotype. Its specificity is not known. This chain uses TRBV4-3 with TRBJ2-1, with 7 bases fitting TRBD1. The material was CD4+ T cells sorted from PBMCs, obtained approximately 47 days after the first yellow fever vaccination. This sequence originates from a young man who received the YFV17D yellow fever vaccine. Written as DNA, the CDR3 is TGCGCCAGCAGCGTACAGGGGCGCGGGAATGAGCAGTTCTTC. It specifies CASSVQGRGNEQFF.